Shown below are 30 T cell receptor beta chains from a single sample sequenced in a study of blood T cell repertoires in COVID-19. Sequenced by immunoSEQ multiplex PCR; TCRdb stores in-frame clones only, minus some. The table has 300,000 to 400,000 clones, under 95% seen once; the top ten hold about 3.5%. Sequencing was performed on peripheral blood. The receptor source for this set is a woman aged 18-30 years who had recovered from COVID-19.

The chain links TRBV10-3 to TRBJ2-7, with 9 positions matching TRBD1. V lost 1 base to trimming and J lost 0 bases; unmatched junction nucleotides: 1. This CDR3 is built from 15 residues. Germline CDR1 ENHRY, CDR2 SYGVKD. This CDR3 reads CAISELGQGSYEQYV. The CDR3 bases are TGTGCCATCAGTGAGTTGGGACAGGGCTCCTACGAGCAGTACGTC.

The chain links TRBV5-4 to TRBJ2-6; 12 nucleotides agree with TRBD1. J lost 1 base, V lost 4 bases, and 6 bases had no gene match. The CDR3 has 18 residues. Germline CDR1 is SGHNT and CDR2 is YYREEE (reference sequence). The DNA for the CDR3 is TGTGCCAGCAGCAACCGGGACAGGGGGCCATCTGGGGCCAACGTCCTGACTTTC. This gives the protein CASSNRDRGPSGANVLTF.

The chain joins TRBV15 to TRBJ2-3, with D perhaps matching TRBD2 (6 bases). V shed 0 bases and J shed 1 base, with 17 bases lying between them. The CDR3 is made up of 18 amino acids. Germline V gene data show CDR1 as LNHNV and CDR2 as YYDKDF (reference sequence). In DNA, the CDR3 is TGTGCCACCAGCAGAGATAACGGGGGAACGAGGGGCACAGATACGCAGTATTTT. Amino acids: CATSRDNGGTRGTDTQYF.

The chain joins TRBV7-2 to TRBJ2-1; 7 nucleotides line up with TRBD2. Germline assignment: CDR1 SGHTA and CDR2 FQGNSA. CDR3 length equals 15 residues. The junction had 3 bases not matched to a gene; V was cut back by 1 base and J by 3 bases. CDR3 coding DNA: TGTGCCAGCAGCTTAGTGGGGACTAACTACAATGAGCAGTTCTTC. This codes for CASSLVGTNYNEQFF.

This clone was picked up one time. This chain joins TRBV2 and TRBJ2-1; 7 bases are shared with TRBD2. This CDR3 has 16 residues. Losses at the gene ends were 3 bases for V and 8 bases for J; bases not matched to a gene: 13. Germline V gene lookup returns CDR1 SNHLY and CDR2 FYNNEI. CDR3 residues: CASSESRASGRDEQFF. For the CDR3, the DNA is TGTGCCAGCAGTGAGAGTCGGGCTAGCGGCAGGGATGAGCAGTTCTTC.

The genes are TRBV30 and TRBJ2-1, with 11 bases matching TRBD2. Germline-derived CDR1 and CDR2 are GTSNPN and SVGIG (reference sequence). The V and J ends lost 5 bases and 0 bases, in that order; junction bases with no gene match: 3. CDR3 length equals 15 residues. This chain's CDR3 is CAWETSGTSYNEQFF. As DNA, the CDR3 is TGTGCCTGGGAGACTAGCGGGACCTCCTACAATGAGCAGTTCTTC.

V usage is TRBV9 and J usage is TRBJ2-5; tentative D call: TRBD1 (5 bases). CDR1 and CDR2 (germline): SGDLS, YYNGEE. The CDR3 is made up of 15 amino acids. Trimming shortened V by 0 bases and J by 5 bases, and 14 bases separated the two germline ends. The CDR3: CASSVEAQVRETQYF. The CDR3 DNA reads TGTGCCAGCAGCGTAGAGGCACAGGTTCGGGAGACCCAGTACTTC.

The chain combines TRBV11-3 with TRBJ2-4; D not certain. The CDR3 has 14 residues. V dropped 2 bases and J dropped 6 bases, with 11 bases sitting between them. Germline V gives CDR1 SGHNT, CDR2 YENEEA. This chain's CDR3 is CASSLPFRGNIQYF. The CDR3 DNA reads TGTGCCAGCAGCTTACCGTTTAGAGGAAACATTCAGTACTTC.

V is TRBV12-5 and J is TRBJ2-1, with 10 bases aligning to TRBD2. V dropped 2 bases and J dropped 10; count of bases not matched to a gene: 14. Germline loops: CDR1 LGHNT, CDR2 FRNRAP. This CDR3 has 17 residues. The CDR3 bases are TGTGCTAGTGGTTTGTCCCCCGGGACTAGCGTTTTACGGGAGCAGTTCTTC. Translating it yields CASGLSPGTSVLREQFF.

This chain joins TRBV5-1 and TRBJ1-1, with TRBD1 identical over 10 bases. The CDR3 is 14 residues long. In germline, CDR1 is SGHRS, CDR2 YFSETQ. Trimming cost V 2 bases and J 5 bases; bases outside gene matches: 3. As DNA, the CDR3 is TGCGCCAGCAGCTTAGACAGGGGGCGAACTGAAGCTTTCTTT. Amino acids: CASSLDRGRTEAFF.

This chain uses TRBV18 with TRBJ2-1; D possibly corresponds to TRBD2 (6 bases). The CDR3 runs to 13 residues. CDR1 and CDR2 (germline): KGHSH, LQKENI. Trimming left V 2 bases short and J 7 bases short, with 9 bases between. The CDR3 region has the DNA TGTGCCAGCTCACCAGGGACTCAGAATGAGCAGTTCTTC. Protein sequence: CASSPGTQNEQFF.

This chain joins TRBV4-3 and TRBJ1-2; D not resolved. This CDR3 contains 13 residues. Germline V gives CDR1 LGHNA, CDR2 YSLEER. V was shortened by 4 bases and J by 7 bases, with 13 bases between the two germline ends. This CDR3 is CASSRGPYGGYTF. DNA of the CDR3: TGCGCCAGCAGCCGAGGGCCCTACGGTGGCTACACCTTC.

The CDR3 spells CASSYWDRGEDEQFF. The CDR3 DNA follows: TGTGCCAGCAGTTACTGGGACAGGGGAGAAGATGAGCAGTTCTTC. The chain is built from TRBV6-5 and TRBJ2-1; TRBD1 aligns across 10 bases. Germline CDR1 and CDR2: MNHEY and SVGAGI. V lost 1 base to trimming and J lost 8 bases; unmatched junction nucleotides: 5. The CDR3 extends over 15 amino acids.

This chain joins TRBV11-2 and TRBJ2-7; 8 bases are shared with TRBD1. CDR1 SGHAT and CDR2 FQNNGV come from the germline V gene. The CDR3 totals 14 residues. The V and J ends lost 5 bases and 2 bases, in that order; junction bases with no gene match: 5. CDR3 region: CASSLGQGPYEQYV. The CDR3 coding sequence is TGTGCCAGCAGCCTCGGACAGGGCCCCTACGAGCAGTACGTC.

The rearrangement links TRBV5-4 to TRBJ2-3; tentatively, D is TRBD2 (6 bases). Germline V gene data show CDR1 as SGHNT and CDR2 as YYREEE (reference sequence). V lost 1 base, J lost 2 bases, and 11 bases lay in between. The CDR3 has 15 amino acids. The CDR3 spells CASSLWQRVTDTQYF. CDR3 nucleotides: TGTGCCAGCAGCTTGTGGCAGCGGGTCACAGATACGCAGTATTTT.

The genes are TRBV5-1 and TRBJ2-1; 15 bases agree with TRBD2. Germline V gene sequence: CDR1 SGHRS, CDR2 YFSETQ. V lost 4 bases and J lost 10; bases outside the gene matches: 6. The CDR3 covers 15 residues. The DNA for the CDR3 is TGCGCCAGCAGCCCGGCGGGACTAGCGGGAGGAGAGCAGTTCTTC. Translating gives CASSPAGLAGGEQFF.

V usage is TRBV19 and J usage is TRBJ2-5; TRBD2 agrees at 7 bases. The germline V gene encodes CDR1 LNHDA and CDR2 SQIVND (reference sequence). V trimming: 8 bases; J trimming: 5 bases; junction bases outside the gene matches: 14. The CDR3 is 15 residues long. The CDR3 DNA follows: TGTGCCAGTGGTACTCTAGCGGACCCGTACGAGACCCAGTACTTC. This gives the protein CASGTLADPYETQYF.

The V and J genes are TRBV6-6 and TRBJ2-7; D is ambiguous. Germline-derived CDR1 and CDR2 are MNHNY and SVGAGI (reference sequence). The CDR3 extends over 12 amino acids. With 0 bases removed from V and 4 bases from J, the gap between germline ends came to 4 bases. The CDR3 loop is CASSYSRYEQYV. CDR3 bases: TGTGCCAGCAGTTACTCCCGTTACGAGCAGTACGTC.

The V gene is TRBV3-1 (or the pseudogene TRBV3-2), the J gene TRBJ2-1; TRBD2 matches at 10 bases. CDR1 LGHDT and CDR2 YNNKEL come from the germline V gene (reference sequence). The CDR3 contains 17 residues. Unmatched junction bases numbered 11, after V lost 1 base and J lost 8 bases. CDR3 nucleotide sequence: TGTGCCAGCAGCCAAGCAGTACCGGGACTAGCGTCCCATGAGCAGTTCTTC. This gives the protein CASSQAVPGLASHEQFF.

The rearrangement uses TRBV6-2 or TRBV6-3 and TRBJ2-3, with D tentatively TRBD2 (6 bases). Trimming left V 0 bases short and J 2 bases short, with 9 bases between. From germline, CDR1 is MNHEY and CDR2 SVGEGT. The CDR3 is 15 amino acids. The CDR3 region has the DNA TGTGCCAGCAGTTACTCTAGCGGTTTCACAGATACGCAGTATTTT. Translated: CASSYSSGFTDTQYF.

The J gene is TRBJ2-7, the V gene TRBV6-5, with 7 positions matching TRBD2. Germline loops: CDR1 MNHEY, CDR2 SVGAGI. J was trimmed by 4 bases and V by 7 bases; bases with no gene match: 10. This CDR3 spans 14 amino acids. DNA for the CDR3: TGTGCCAGCACCTTTGGGCTAGCGGAATACGAGCAGTACGTC. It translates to CASTFGLAEYEQYV.

CDR3 bases: TGTGCCAGCAGTTACACTCAGGGGCCGGTCAATCAGCCCCAGCATTTT. Amino acids: CASSYTQGPVNQPQHF. The chain joins TRBV6-6 to TRBJ1-5; D is perhaps TRBD1 (6 bases). V gave up 2 bases and J gave up 3 bases, with 14 bases separating them. The CDR3 sequence is 16 residues long. In germline, CDR1 is MNHNY, CDR2 SVGAGI (reference sequence).

The CDR3 sequence: CAASGDTEAFF. CDR3 in DNA: TGTGCTGCTTCCGGGGACACTGAAGCTTTCTTT. The rearrangement joins TRBV30 to TRBJ1-1, with unresolved D. The germline V gene encodes CDR1 GTSNPN and CDR2 SVGIG (reference sequence). The CDR3 extends over 11 amino acids.

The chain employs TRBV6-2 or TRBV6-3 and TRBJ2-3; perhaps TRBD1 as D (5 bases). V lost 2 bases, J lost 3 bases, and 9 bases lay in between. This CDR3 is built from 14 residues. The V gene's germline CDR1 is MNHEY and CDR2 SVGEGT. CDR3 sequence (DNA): TGTGCCAGCAGTTACAGGGGTGAGACAGATACGCAGTATTTT. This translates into CASSYRGETDTQYF.

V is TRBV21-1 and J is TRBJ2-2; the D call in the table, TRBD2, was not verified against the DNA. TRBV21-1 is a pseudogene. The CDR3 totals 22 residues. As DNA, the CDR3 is TGTGCCAGCAGCCGCCTGAGGGTCGGGCTAGCGGGAGTAAGGTCGAACACCGGGGAGCTGTTTTTT. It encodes CASSRLRVGLAGVRSNTGELFF.

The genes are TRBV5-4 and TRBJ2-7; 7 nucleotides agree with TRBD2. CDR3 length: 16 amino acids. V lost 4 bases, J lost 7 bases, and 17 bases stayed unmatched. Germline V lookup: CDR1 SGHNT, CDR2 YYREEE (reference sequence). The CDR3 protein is CASSPLPPREAGEQYV. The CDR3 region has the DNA TGTGCCAGCAGCCCCTTACCTCCCCGGGAGGCGGGGGAGCAGTACGTC.

As DNA, the CDR3 is TGTGCCAGCAGCTTAGTTTCCGAGAATGGCTATGGCTACACCTTC. It specifies CASSLVSENGYGYTF. The V call is TRBV7-2, the J call TRBJ1-2, with no clear D. V lost 1 base and J lost 4, with 13 bases in between. Germline lookup yields CDR1 SGHTA and CDR2 FQGNSA. CDR3 length equals 15 residues.

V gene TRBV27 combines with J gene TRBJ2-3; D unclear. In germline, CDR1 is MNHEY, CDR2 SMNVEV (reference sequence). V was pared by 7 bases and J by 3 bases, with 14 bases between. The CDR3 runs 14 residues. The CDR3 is CASNGRHPTDTQYF. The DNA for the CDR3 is TGTGCCAGCAACGGCAGACACCCTACAGATACGCAGTATTTT.

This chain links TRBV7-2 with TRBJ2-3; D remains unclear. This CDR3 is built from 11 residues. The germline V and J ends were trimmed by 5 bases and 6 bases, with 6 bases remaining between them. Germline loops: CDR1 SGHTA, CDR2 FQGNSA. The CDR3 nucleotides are TGTGCCAGCAGCCCCCGGGATACGCAGTATTTT. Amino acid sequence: CASSPRDTQYF.

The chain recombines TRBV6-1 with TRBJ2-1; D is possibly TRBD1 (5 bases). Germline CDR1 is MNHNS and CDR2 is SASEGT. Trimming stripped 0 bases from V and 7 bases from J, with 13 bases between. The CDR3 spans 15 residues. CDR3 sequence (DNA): TGTGCCAGCAGTGAAGCGCGTGGGGCATATAATGAGCAGTTCTTC. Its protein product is CASSEARGAYNEQFF.